Following are 21 T cell receptor beta chains from one sample sequenced in a study of early T cells in non-severe SARS-CoV-2 infection. Each CDR3 protein is one row after TCRdb ran MiXCR on the 5' RACE reads. The sample includes 95,000 to 150,000 distinct CDR3 sequences, more than 12% of them seen just once. Material: whole blood. These receptors were taken from an adult who was a healthcare worker with PCR-confirmed SARS-CoV-2 infection or an uninfected control (not recorded which).

J is TRBJ1-2 and V is TRBV3-1; D is uncertain. Trimming stripped 1 base from V and 4 bases from J, with 7 bases between. The CDR3 has 13 residues. The V gene's germline CDR1 is LGHDT and CDR2 YNNKEL (reference sequence). For the CDR3, the DNA is TGTGCCAGCAGCCAAGGGCAGTTCTATGGCTACACCTTC. It encodes CASSQGQFYGYTF. The full variable domain, in which reference TRBV3-1 and TRBJ1-2 provide the parts outside the CDR3, is DTAVSQTPKYLVTQMGNDKSIKCEQNLGHDTMYWYKQDSKKFLKIMFSYNNKELIINETVPNRFSPKSPDKAHLNLHINSLELGDSAVYFCASSQGQFYGYTFGSGTRLTVV.

The V call is TRBV27, the J call TRBJ1-5, with unresolved D. The CDR3 extends over 15 amino acids. The germline V gene encodes CDR1 MNHEY and CDR2 SMNVEV (reference sequence). The ends were cut back, 5 bases at V and 3 bases at J, with 14 bases in the middle. The chain's CDR3 is CASSPSLSINQPQHF. The CDR3, as DNA: TGTGCCAGCAGTCCTTCCCTTTCTATCAATCAGCCCCAGCATTTT.

This chain connects TRBV20-1 to TRBJ2-3; D not certain. The germline V gene has CDR1 DFQATT and CDR2 SNEGSKA (reference sequence). Trimming pared 7 bases from V and 4 bases from J, leaving 12 bases between. This CDR3 is built from 12 residues. The CDR3 spells CSVWSSSDTQYF. The CDR3 DNA reads as TGCAGTGTCTGGAGCTCGTCAGATACGCAGTATTTT.

The V gene is TRBV12-3 or TRBV12-4, the J gene TRBJ1-2, with D tentatively TRBD1 (5 bases). Between the trimmed V and J ends, which lost 7 bases and 1 base, there was a span of 10 bases. This CDR3 has 13 amino acids. The CDR3 region has the DNA TGTGCCAGCACCCCCGACAGTAACTATGGCTACACCTTC. It codes for CASTPDSNYGYTF.

This clonotype was counted between two and nine times. This rearrangement joins TRBV3-1 to TRBJ2-1, with 9 bases that match TRBD2. Germline CDR1 reads LGHDT; CDR2 reads YNNKEL (reference sequence). The trim removed 4 bases at V and 0 bases at J, leaving 4 bases unmatched. The CDR3 is 16 amino acids. CDR3 amino acids: CASSLLAGSSYNEQFF. The CDR3 bases are TGTGCCAGCAGCCTCCTAGCGGGGAGCTCCTACAATGAGCAGTTCTTC.

The rearrangement uses TRBV12-3 or TRBV12-4 and TRBJ2-7; the D gene is possibly TRBD1 (6 bases). The CDR3 covers 15 residues. V lost 6 bases to trimming and J lost 0 bases, with 15 bases between them. In DNA form, the CDR3 reads TGTGCCAGCAGCCAGGCCGGGACAAGCTCCTACGAGCAGTACTTC. Protein: CASSQAGTSSYEQYF.

The rearrangement uses TRBV12-3 or TRBV12-4 and TRBJ1-2; D may be TRBD1 (5 bases). V was trimmed by 1 base and J by 8 bases, leaving 11 bases between them. CDR3 length: 13 residues. Here the CDR3 reads CASSLGQGGGYTF. CDR3 in DNA: TGTGCCAGCAGTTTAGGGCAGGGAGGAGGCTACACCTTC.

V is TRBV18 and J is TRBJ1-2; D ambiguous. The germline V gene has CDR1 KGHSH and CDR2 LQKENI. The V end lost 2 bases, the J end lost 6 bases, and 10 bases lay between the germline ends. This CDR3 contains 13 residues. Here the CDR3 reads CASSPISTDGYTF. The CDR3 nucleotides are TGTGCCAGCTCACCAATATCAACAGATGGCTACACCTTC.

The sample holds a few counts of this clonotype. The J gene is TRBJ2-7, the V gene TRBV27, with D possibly being TRBD1 (6 bases). CDR3 length: 11 residues. The V end was cut by 11 bases, the J end by 8 bases, with 16 bases between. Per germline, CDR1 MNHEY and CDR2 SMNVEV (reference sequence). In DNA form, the CDR3 reads TGTGCCGGTGAACAGGGTAGTAAGCAGTACTTC. This translates into CAGEQGSKQYF.

In this sample, this clonotype turned up a few times. The chain combines TRBV3-1 with TRBJ1-2; a weak D match, TRBD1 (5 bases). V was cut by 0 bases and J by 2 bases, with 13 bases left in between. The germline V gene has CDR1 LGHDT and CDR2 YNNKEL (reference sequence). The CDR3 contains 16 residues. This CDR3 is CASSQDGAGRNYGYTF. CDR3 in DNA: TGTGCCAGCAGCCAAGATGGGGCTGGCAGGAACTATGGCTACACCTTC.

This clonotype was seen ten or more times. The J gene is TRBJ2-3, the V gene TRBV12-5; 9 nucleotides line up with TRBD2. The CDR3 covers 18 residues. J lost 5 bases, V lost 0 bases, and 12 bases had no gene match. Per the germline V gene, CDR1 is LGHNT and CDR2 is FRNRAP. The CDR3 spells CASGLVLRASGVGDTQYF. CDR3 DNA: TGTGCTAGTGGTTTGGTACTGCGGGCTAGCGGGGTCGGAGATACGCAGTATTTT.

This clonotype occurred a few times. The chain couples TRBV12-3 or TRBV12-4 to TRBJ2-7; TRBD2 might be the D (7 bases). There are 14 residues in the CDR3. Trimming stripped 8 bases from V and 2 bases from J, with 16 bases between. The CDR3 region has the DNA TGTGCCAGCGGAGGGGGGGGTGGCACCTACGAGCAGTACTTC. Amino acid sequence: CASGGGGGTYEQYF.

This clonotype was seen more than once but under ten times. The rearrangement links TRBV9 to TRBJ2-5; D is ambiguous. The V end was cut by 4 bases, the J end by 5 bases, with 18 bases between. Germline V lookup: CDR1 SGDLS, CDR2 YYNGEE. This CDR3 spans 15 amino acids. The CDR3 nucleotides read TGTGCCAGCAGCCGAGACCCTGACACGTCGGAGACCCAGTACTTC. It encodes CASSRDPDTSETQYF.

The chain combines TRBV7-9 with TRBJ1-6; D gene unclear. CDR1 is SEHNR, CDR2 FQNEAQ, per germline (reference sequence). This CDR3 contains 17 residues. V shed 1 base and J shed 0 bases, with 10 bases lying between them. This CDR3 is CASSLEEASSYNSPLHF. As DNA, the CDR3 is TGTGCCAGCAGCTTAGAAGAGGCGAGCTCCTATAATTCACCCCTCCACTTT.

The genes are TRBV7-8 and TRBJ2-5; D ambiguous. CDR1 and CDR2 (germline): SGHVS, FQNEAQ. The CDR3 is 16 residues long. Trimming pared 1 base from V and 1 base from J, leaving 13 bases between. In DNA, the CDR3 is TGTGCCAGCAGCTTAGGGCCTCCCAGGACCCAAGAGACCCAGTACTTC. As protein: CASSLGPPRTQETQYF.

This clonotype was seen only a few times. This chain joins TRBV7-3 and TRBJ2-3; TRBD1 agrees at 9 bases. CDR3 length: 17 amino acids. Trimming at V came to 1 base and at J to 3 bases, leaving 8 bases not matched to a gene. Per germline, CDR1 SGHTA and CDR2 FQGTGA. CDR3 loop: CASSLSGGTGRTDTQYF. The CDR3 coding sequence is TGTGCCAGCAGCTTAAGTGGCGGGACAGGGAGGACAGATACGCAGTATTTT.

This clonotype was picked up one time. V gene TRBV27 combines with J gene TRBJ1-6; D is unclear. V lost 3 bases, J lost 10 bases, and 10 bases lay in between. CDR3 length: 13 residues. Germline V lookup: CDR1 MNHEY, CDR2 SMNVEV (reference sequence). CDR3 loop: CASSFGLRSPLHF. The DNA of the CDR3 is TGTGCCAGCAGTTTTGGCCTACGGTCACCCCTCCACTTT.

The chain joins TRBV15 to TRBJ2-2; D call uncertain. V was trimmed by 0 bases and J by 3 bases, leaving 5 bases between them. The length of the CDR3 is 14 residues. Germline CDR1 reads LNHNV; CDR2 reads YYDKDF (reference sequence). The CDR3, as DNA: TGTGCCACCAGCAGAGATGCCCACACCGGGGAGCTGTTTTTT. Translated: CATSRDAHTGELFF.

This clonotype has more than one count but fewer than ten. The chain recombines TRBV5-1 with TRBJ2-5; possibly TRBD2 for D (5 bases). With 4 bases removed from V and 5 bases from J, the gap between germline ends came to 15 bases. Germline CDR1 and CDR2: SGHRS and YFSETQ. The CDR3 has 14 residues. The CDR3 DNA reads as TGCGCCAGCAGCCCCGAGGGCAGGAGGGAGACCCAGTACTTC. Its protein product is CASSPEGRRETQYF.

To note about this clonotype: One junction end does not reproduce the germline sequence, and a read error may be involved. This chain joins TRBV4-1 and TRBJ1-3, with D unresolved. The CDR3 runs to 11 residues. CDR1 is MGHRA and CDR2 is YSYEKL in the germline V gene. The CDR3 protein is CASRQENTIYF. The DNA for the CDR3 is TGCGCCAGCAGGCAAGAAAACACCATATATTTT.

The chain is built from TRBV2 and TRBJ2-3; D gene uncertain. V lost 0 bases, J lost 2 bases, and 12 bases lay in between. This CDR3 is built from 16 residues. The germline V gene has CDR1 SNHLY and CDR2 FYNNEI. The CDR3 is CASSEARGLNTDTQYF. Here the CDR3 DNA reads TGTGCCAGCAGTGAAGCGCGAGGTTTGAACACAGATACGCAGTATTTT.